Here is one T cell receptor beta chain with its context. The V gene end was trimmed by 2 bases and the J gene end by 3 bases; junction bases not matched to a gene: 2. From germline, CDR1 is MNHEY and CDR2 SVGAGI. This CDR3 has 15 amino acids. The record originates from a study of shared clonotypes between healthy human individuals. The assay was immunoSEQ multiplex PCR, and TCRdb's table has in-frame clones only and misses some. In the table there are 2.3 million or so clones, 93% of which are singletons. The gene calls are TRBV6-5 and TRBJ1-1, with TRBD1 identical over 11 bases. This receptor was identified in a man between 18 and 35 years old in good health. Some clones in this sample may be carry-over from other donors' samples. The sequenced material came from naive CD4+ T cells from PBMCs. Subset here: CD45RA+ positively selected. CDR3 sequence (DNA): TGTGCCAGCAGTTACGGGGACAGGGGGGACACTGAAGCTTTCTTT. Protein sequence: CASSYGDRGDTEAFF.